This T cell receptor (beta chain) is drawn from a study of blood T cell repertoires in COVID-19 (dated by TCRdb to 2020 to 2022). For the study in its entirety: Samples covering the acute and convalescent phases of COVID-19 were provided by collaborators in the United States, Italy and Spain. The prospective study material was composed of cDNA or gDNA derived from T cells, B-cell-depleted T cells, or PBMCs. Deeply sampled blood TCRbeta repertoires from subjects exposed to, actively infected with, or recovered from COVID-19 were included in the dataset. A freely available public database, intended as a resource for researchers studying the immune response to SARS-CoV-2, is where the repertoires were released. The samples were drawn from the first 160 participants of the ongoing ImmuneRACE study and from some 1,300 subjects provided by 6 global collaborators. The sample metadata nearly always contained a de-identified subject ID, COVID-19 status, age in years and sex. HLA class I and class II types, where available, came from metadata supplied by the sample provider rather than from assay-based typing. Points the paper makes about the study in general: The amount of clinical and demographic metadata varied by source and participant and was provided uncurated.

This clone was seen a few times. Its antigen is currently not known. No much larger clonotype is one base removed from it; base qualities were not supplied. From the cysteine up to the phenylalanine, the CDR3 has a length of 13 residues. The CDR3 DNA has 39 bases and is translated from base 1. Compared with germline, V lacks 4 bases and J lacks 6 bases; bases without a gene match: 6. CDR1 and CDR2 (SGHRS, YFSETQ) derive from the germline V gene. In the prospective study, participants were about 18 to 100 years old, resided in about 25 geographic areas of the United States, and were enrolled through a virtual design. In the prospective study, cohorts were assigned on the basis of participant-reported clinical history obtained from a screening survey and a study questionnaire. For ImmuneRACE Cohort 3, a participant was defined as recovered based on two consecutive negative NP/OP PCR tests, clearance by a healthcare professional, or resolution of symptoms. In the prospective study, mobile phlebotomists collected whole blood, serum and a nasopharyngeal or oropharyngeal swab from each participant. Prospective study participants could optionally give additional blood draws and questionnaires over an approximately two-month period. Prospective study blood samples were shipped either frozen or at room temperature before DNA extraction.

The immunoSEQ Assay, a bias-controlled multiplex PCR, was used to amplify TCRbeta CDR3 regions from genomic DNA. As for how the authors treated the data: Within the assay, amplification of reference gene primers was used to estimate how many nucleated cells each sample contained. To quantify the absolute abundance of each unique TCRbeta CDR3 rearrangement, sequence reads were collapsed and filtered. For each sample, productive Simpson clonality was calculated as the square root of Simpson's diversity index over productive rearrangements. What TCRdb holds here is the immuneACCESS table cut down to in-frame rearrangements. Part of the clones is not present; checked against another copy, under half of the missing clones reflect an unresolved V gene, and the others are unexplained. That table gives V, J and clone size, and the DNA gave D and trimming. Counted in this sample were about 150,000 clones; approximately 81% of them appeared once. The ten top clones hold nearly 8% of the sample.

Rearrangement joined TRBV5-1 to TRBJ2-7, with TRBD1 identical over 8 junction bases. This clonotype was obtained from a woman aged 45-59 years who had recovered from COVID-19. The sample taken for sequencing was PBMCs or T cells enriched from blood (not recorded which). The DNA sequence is TGCGCCAGCAGCCTGAATGACAGGGGCGAGCAGTACTTC. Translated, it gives CASSLNDRGEQYF.